Listed here is a single TCR beta chain. The antigen is unknown. Assay runs were performed at deep level. Evenly divided among several immunoSEQ plates was the genomic DNA of each subset. Some clones are missing from TCRdb's copy, which holds only in-frame ones; the method was immunoSEQ multiplex PCR. Seen here are about 380,000 clones, 90% to 98% observed once, and the top ten hold about 0.32%. Germline CDR1 SGHDT, CDR2 YYEEEE. The V end lost 3 bases, the J end lost 4 bases, and 16 bases lay between the germline ends. The CDR3 length is 15 residues. This record comes from a study of shared clonotypes between healthy human individuals. Study results and caveats: Generally, naive subsets came out with larger estimated richness than memory subsets.

The chain carries TRBV5-6 and TRBJ1-2; D might be TRBD1 (5 bases). The sequencing sample was made of memory CD8+ T cells sorted from blood. Regarding subset: CD45RO+ cells pooled with CCR7-negative TemRA cells. The TCR comes from a man aged 30 to 45 in good health. CDR3 protein: CASSSSGTGAYGYTF. The CDR3 DNA reads TGTGCCAGCAGCTCCTCCGGGACGGGCGCCTATGGCTACACCTTC.